The 32 T cell receptor beta chains reported below all come from one sample, sequenced in a study of blood T cell repertoires in COVID-19. Clones were read by immunoSEQ multiplex PCR, and TCRdb kept only the in-frame ones, dropping some. Of about 310,000 clones in the sample, 89% are singletons; the top ten hold 9.5%. The sequencing sample was made of PBMCs or T cells enriched from blood (not recorded which). Receptor source: a woman aged 40 to 50 who had recovered from COVID-19.

The chain uses TRBV7-2 and TRBJ2-7, with D hard to call. Germline lookup yields CDR1 SGHTA and CDR2 FQGNSA. V was pared by 4 bases and J by 9 bases, with 13 bases between. This CDR3 contains 12 residues. CDR3 amino acids: CASSYHSSGQYF. In DNA, the CDR3 is TGTGCCAGCAGCTACCATAGCTCGGGGCAGTACTTC.

The rearrangement uses TRBV9 and TRBJ2-7; 11 nucleotides match TRBD2. The CDR3 extends over 15 amino acids. Germline V gene sequence: CDR1 SGDLS, CDR2 YYNGEE. The J segment lost 4 bases and the V segment lost 4 bases, leaving 7 bases of the junction unmatched. The CDR3 sequence: CASSYDSGRAYEQYF. Here the CDR3 DNA reads TGTGCCAGCAGCTACGATAGCGGGAGGGCATACGAGCAGTACTTC.

This chain uses TRBV7-2 with TRBJ2-5; TRBD1 matches at 11 bases. The V gene end was trimmed by 4 bases and the J gene end by 4 bases; junction bases not matched to a gene: 5. This CDR3 is 15 amino acids long. The germline CDR1 and CDR2 sequences are SGHTA and FQGNSA. The CDR3 nucleotides read TGTGCCAGCAGCTCCGGACAGGGGGCTCGAGAGACCCAGTACTTC. This codes for CASSSGQGARETQYF.

CDR3 residues: CASSVEGHTNTEAFF. As DNA, the CDR3 is TGTGCCAGCAGCGTAGAAGGACACACTAACACTGAAGCTTTCTTT. The chain employs TRBV9 and TRBJ1-1; a weak D match, TRBD1 (5 bases). V lost 0 bases, J lost 2 bases, and 11 bases lay in between. The CDR3 sequence is 15 residues long. Germline-derived CDR1 and CDR2 are SGDLS and YYNGEE.

The chain links TRBV28 to TRBJ2-7; TRBD2 aligns across 8 bases. With V trimmed by 4 bases and J by 2 bases, 7 bases remained unmatched. The CDR3 runs 15 residues. Germline V gives CDR1 MDHEN, CDR2 SYDVKM. This CDR3 reads CASSSTSAKPYEQYF. The DNA of the CDR3 is TGTGCCAGCAGTTCGACTAGCGCGAAGCCCTACGAGCAGTACTTC. The complete variable domain, with remaining parts taken from reference TRBV28 and TRBJ2-7, reads DVKVTQSSRYLVKRTGEKVFLECVQDMDHENMFWYRQDPGLGLRLIYFSYDVKMKEKGDIPEGYSVSREKKERFSLILESASTNQTSMYLCASSSTSAKPYEQYFGPGTRLTVT.

This clone was picked up one time. Germline and junction disagree at one end, which may indicate a read error. The V call is TRBV28, the J call TRBJ2-5; a possible D gene is TRBD1 (5 bases). The CDR3 runs 13 residues. Germline CDR1 reads MDHEN; CDR2 reads SYDVKM. CDR3 residues: CASSLILQAQGDF. The DNA of the CDR3 is TGTGCCAGCAGTTTGATCTTACAGGCCCAAGGGGACTTC.

The chain uses TRBV10-1 and TRBJ2-7; D gene unclear. Germline loops: CDR1 WNHNN, CDR2 SYGVQD (reference sequence). The CDR3 is made up of 14 amino acids. The V end was cut by 3 bases, the J end by 2 bases, with 11 bases between. CDR3: CASSEQLDPYEQYF. The DNA for the CDR3 is TGCGCCAGCAGTGAACAGTTAGACCCCTACGAGCAGTACTTC.

The chain recombines TRBV3-1 (or the pseudogene TRBV3-2) with TRBJ2-1; TRBD2 matches 10 bases. The V and J ends lost 1 base and 2 bases, in that order; junction bases with no gene match: 2. The germline V gene encodes CDR1 LGHDT and CDR2 YNNKEL (reference sequence). This CDR3 comprises 16 residues. For the CDR3, the DNA is TGTGCCAGCAGCCAAGGACTAGCGGGTACCTACAATGAGCAGTTCTTC. It specifies CASSQGLAGTYNEQFF.

The chain joins TRBV12-3 or TRBV12-4 to TRBJ1-2; D is perhaps TRBD1 (6 bases). The CDR3 sequence is 13 residues long. V was shortened by 5 bases and J by 8 bases, with 15 bases between the two germline ends. The CDR3 coding sequence is TGTGCCAGCAGTGGGGACATCTATCGGGGCTACACCTTC. Its protein is CASSGDIYRGYTF.

This chain uses TRBV7-2 with TRBJ2-7; a possible D gene is TRBD1 (6 bases). The CDR3 contains 13 residues. Trimming left V 3 bases short and J 6 bases short, with 12 bases between. CDR1 SGHTA and CDR2 FQGNSA come from the germline V gene. The CDR3 here is CASSFYRESEQYF. CDR3 sequence (DNA): TGTGCCAGCAGCTTCTACAGGGAAAGCGAGCAGTACTTC.

This chain uses TRBV4-3 with TRBJ2-7, with TRBD2 matching 8 bases. This CDR3 has 15 amino acids. The V and J ends lost 3 bases and 5 bases, in that order; junction bases with no gene match: 9. CDR1 and CDR2 (germline): LGHNA, YSLEER. The CDR3 is CASSHTSGSGDEQYF. The CDR3 region has the DNA TGCGCCAGCAGCCATACTAGCGGCTCAGGGGACGAGCAGTACTTC.

The chain recombines TRBV6-2 or TRBV6-3 with TRBJ2-1; 9 bases are shared with TRBD2. CDR1 is MNHEY and CDR2 is SVGEGT in the germline V gene. The junction had 20 bases not matched to a gene; V was cut back by 4 bases and J by 1 base. CDR3 length: 21 residues. The CDR3 nucleotides read TGTGCCAGCAGTTTTCCCCCGGCAGGACTAGCGAGTGGGGTTTCCTACAATGAGCAGTTCTTC. Translating it yields CASSFPPAGLASGVSYNEQFF.

V gene TRBV2 combines with J gene TRBJ2-5, with 7 bases fitting TRBD2. The V gene end was trimmed by 8 bases and the J gene end by 4 bases; junction bases not matched to a gene: 7. This CDR3 spans 13 amino acids. The germline gives CDR1 SNHLY, CDR2 FYNNEI. CDR3 nucleotides: TGTGCCAGCGATTGGAGCGGGGTAGAGACCCAGTACTTC. It encodes CASDWSGVETQYF.

In its sample, this clone was seen a few times. The chain is built from TRBV20-1 and TRBJ2-7, with 9 positions matching TRBD2. Trimming took 3 bases from V and 3 from J; bases not matched to a gene: 9. The CDR3 loop spans 15 amino acids. Germline loops: CDR1 DFQATT, CDR2 SNEGSKA (reference sequence). DNA of the CDR3: TGCAGTGCTAGTCTACGTAGCGGGAGAGGCTACGAGCAGTACTTC. It encodes CSASLRSGRGYEQYF.

V is TRBV9 and J is TRBJ2-1; 10 bases are shared with TRBD2. Germline lookup yields CDR1 SGDLS and CDR2 YYNGEE. Losses at the gene ends were 0 bases for V and 4 bases for J; bases not matched to a gene: 7. The CDR3 runs to 17 residues. The CDR3 DNA follows: TGTGCCAGCAGCGTAGCTGGGACTAGCGTAGGATACAATGAGCAGTTCTTC. Protein product: CASSVAGTSVGYNEQFF.

The chain uses TRBV30 and TRBJ2-1, with D hard to call. The germline gives CDR1 GTSNPN, CDR2 SVGIG (reference sequence). This CDR3 comprises 12 residues. V dropped 5 bases and J dropped 8 bases, with 13 bases sitting between them. The CDR3 coding sequence is TGTGCCTGGCGTTACGGGTCACATGAGCAGTTCTTC. It is translated as CAWRYGSHEQFF.

The chain employs TRBV7-9 and TRBJ2-7; 12 nucleotides agree with TRBD2. This CDR3 is built from 17 residues. The V segment lost 1 base and the J segment 2 bases; nucleotides outside the gene matches: 6. Germline CDR1 SEHNR, CDR2 FQNEAQ (reference sequence). The CDR3 nucleotides read TGTGCCAGCAGCTTAGGGGGAACTAGCGGGAGGACCTACGAGCAGTACTTC. Translating it yields CASSLGGTSGRTYEQYF.

In the case of this clone: Other DNA sequences in this specimen translate into the identical CDR3. The chain employs TRBV19 and TRBJ1-2, with TRBD1 matching over 7 bases. The CDR3 totals 13 residues. The germline V gene has CDR1 LNHDA and CDR2 SQIVND (reference sequence). V lost 5 bases and J lost 2; bases outside the gene matches: 2. CDR3 coding DNA: TGTGCCAGTAGTCGGGACAGAAACTATGGCTACACCTTC. This gives the protein CASSRDRNYGYTF.

The chain is built from TRBV7-3 and TRBJ2-1; 10 positions agree with TRBD1. Trimming removed 5 bases from V and 0 bases from J; junction bases left unmatched: 7. Germline CDR1 reads SGHTA; CDR2 reads FQGTGA. The CDR3 spans 17 residues. The CDR3 DNA reads TGTGCCAGCAGCCGACAGGGGGCGGGCAGCTCCTACAATGAGCAGTTCTTC. Protein: CASSRQGAGSSYNEQFF. The full variable domain, in which reference TRBV7-3 and TRBJ2-1 provide the parts outside the CDR3, is GAGVSQTPSNKVTEKGKYVELRCDPISGHTALYWYRQSLGQGPEFLIYFQGTGAADDSGLPNDRFFAVRPEGSVSTLKIQRTERGDSAVYLCASSRQGAGSSYNEQFFGPGTRLTVL.

The chain links TRBV19 to TRBJ1-5; D is possibly TRBD1 (6 bases). Germline CDR1 and CDR2: LNHDA and SQIVND (reference sequence). This CDR3 is 14 amino acids long. The V end lost 6 bases, the J end lost 9 bases, and 18 bases lay between the germline ends. The CDR3 loop reads CASRRAGVAGPQHF. The DNA for the CDR3 is TGTGCCAGTAGGCGCGCAGGGGTTGCCGGGCCCCAGCATTTT.

The genes are TRBV2 and TRBJ2-3, with 11 bases fitting TRBD2. This CDR3 comprises 15 residues. The V gene's germline CDR1 is SNHLY and CDR2 FYNNEI. The V segment lost 10 bases and the J segment 4 bases; nucleotides outside the gene matches: 10. Written as DNA, the CDR3 is TGTGCCACCGCAAGAGAGACTAGCGGGGCAGATACGCAGTATTTT. It encodes CATARETSGADTQYF.

DNA of the CDR3: TGTGCCAGCAGCCGGGACAGGGGGATCTCTGGAAACACCATATATTTT. This sequence encodes CASSRDRGISGNTIYF. This chain connects TRBV5-6 to TRBJ1-3; 11 bases agree with TRBD1. The CDR3 runs to 16 residues. The V gene's germline CDR1 is SGHDT and CDR2 YYEEEE. The V gene end was trimmed by 4 bases and the J gene end by 0 bases; junction bases not matched to a gene: 3.

J is TRBJ1-6 and V is TRBV24-1; D is unclear. CDR3 length: 16 amino acids. Deletions cut 3 bases from V and 7 bases from J, with 15 bases between. Germline lookup yields CDR1 KGHDR and CDR2 SFDVKD. The CDR3 DNA reads TGTGCCACCAGTGATGGGAGCGGCAGCTGGAATTCACCCCTCCACTTT. It specifies CATSDGSGSWNSPLHF.

The rearrangement uses TRBV9 and TRBJ2-5; D remains ambiguous. V lost 4 bases and J lost 5, with 15 bases in between. Germline loops: CDR1 SGDLS, CDR2 YYNGEE. The CDR3 totals 14 residues. In DNA, the CDR3 is TGTGCCAGCAGCCCTACGACTTTCACGGAGACCCAGTACTTC. Encoded protein: CASSPTTFTETQYF.

The rearrangement uses TRBV9 and TRBJ2-1, with TRBD2 matching over 14 bases. V trimming: 4 bases; J trimming: 5 bases; junction bases outside the gene matches: 14. The CDR3 loop spans 19 amino acids. The germline gives CDR1 SGDLS, CDR2 YYNGEE. CDR3 region: CASSLPGTSGGRGDNEQFF. The CDR3 region has the DNA TGTGCCAGCAGCTTGCCAGGGACTAGCGGGGGCCGAGGGGACAATGAGCAGTTCTTC.

The V gene is TRBV7-2, the J gene TRBJ1-5, with D perhaps TRBD1 (6 bases). Deletions cut 5 bases from V and 3 bases from J, with 14 bases between. The CDR3 spans 15 residues. Germline V gene data show CDR1 as SGHTA and CDR2 as FQGNSA. CDR3 sequence reads: CASSMSGGANQPQHF. In DNA, the CDR3 is TGTGCCAGCAGCATGTCGGGGGGGGCCAATCAGCCCCAGCATTTT.

This chain links TRBV29-1 with TRBJ1-5; 7 nucleotides match TRBD1. The CDR3 spans 13 residues. CDR1 and CDR2 (germline): SQVTM, ANQGSEA. V lost 4 bases to trimming and J lost 3 bases; unmatched junction nucleotides: 3. The CDR3 DNA reads TGCAGCGTTGGAGGGGGCTACAATCAGCCCCAGCATTTT. It yields the protein CSVGGGYNQPQHF.

This chain links TRBV6-2 or TRBV6-3 with TRBJ2-1; 8 bases line up with TRBD1. The CDR3 covers 16 residues. The V segment lost 1 base and the J segment 4 bases; nucleotides outside the gene matches: 6. The germline V gene has CDR1 MNHEY and CDR2 SVGEGT. DNA for the CDR3: TGTGCCAGCAGTTACTTCGGACAGGGATCGTACAATGAGCAGTTCTTC. It yields the protein CASSYFGQGSYNEQFF.

The rearrangement joins TRBV3-1 (or the pseudogene TRBV3-2) to TRBJ2-1; 7 bases fit TRBD1. J was trimmed by 4 bases and V by 4 bases; bases with no gene match: 7. The germline gives CDR1 LGHDT, CDR2 YNNKEL (reference sequence). The CDR3 has 15 residues. The CDR3 reads CASSRRQGSYNEQFF. In nucleotides, the CDR3 is TGTGCCAGCAGCCGACGACAGGGATCGTACAATGAGCAGTTCTTC.

This chain joins TRBV28 and TRBJ1-1; D is unresolved. CDR1 MDHEN and CDR2 SYDVKM come from the germline V gene. The V and J ends lost 8 bases and 3 bases respectively, with 13 bases between them. This CDR3 contains 13 residues. The CDR3 bases are TGTGCCAGCTCCTCGGGTCCCCACACTGAAGCTTTCTTT. Translating gives CASSSGPHTEAFF.

The sample holds one count of this clone. J is TRBJ2-1 and V is TRBV19, with TRBD1 identical over 7 bases. Trimming cost V 4 bases and J 0 bases; bases outside gene matches: 6. The CDR3 consists of 16 residues. CDR1 LNHDA and CDR2 SQIVND come from the germline V gene (reference sequence). CDR3 in DNA: TGTGCCAGTAGTAGACCGGACAGGAACTCCTACAATGAGCAGTTCTTC. This gives the protein CASSRPDRNSYNEQFF.

This chain connects TRBV2 to TRBJ1-1, with a tentative D call TRBD1 (5 bases). V lost 6 bases, J lost 8 bases, and 13 bases lay in between. CDR1 is SNHLY and CDR2 is FYNNEI in the germline V gene. The CDR3 is made up of 12 amino acids. The CDR3 region is CASRTETQEAFF. The CDR3 DNA is TGTGCCAGCAGGACAGAAACACAAGAAGCTTTCTTT.